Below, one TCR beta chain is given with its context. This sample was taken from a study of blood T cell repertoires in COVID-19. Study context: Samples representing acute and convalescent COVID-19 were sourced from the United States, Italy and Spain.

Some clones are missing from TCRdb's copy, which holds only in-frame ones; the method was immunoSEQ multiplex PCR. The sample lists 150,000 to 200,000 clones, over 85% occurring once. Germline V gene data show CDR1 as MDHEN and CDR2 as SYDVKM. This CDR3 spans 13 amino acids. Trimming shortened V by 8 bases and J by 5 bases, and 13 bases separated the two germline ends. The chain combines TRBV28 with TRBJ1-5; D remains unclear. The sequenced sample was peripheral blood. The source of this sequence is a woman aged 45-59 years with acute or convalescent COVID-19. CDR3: CASVNTPHQPQHF. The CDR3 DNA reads TGTGCCAGCGTTAACACCCCGCATCAGCCCCAGCATTTT.